These T cell receptor beta chains were read from a single sample in a study of Ad26.COV2.S vaccination and SARS-CoV-2 variants. Generated by immunoSEQ multiplex PCR, the TCRdb table keeps only in-frame clones and is missing some. The table has a few hundred thousand clones, 80% to 90% seen once. The sample consisted of peripheral blood, taken in a trial of Ad26.COV2.S vaccine versus placebo. The receptors were gathered from a person aged 18-60 years who received the Ad26.COV2.S COVID-19 vaccine or a placebo. The CDR3 runs from the conserved cysteine through the conserved F or W. D genes are given only for firm matches. Rows give clone size only sometimes, using once, few, many, or a class for an expanded clone.

DNA | CDR3 | J | V | D | size
TGTGCCTGCCTCCCGGGGGGATCCTACAATGAGCAGTTCTTC | CACLPGGSYNEQFF | TRBJ2-1 | TRBV30 | TRBD2 | NA
TGTGCCAGCAGCTTGGGGACTGGACCTCCCGAGCAGTACTTC | CASSLGTGPPEQYF | TRBJ2-7 | TRBV11-2 | NA | NA
TGTGCCAGCAAAGGGGATTGGACAGGGGGACAGCCCCAGCATTTT | CASKGDWTGGQPQHF | TRBJ1-5 | TRBV6-5 | TRBD1 | NA
TGTGCCATCAGTGAAACCCAGGCGTATCAGCCCCAGCATTTT | CAISETQAYQPQHF | TRBJ1-5 | TRBV10-3 | NA | NA
TGTGCCAGCAGCCTAGCGGGAGGGGCAGATACGCAGTATTTT | CASSLAGGADTQYF | TRBJ2-3 | TRBV3-1/TRBV3-2 | TRBD2 | NA
TGTGCCAGCTCACCTAGGGACAGCCGCACAGATACGCAGTATTTT | CASSPRDSRTDTQYF | TRBJ2-3 | TRBV18 | TRBD1 | NA
TGTGCCAGCCCCTGGTCGGGCAATCAGCCCCAGCATTTT | CASPWSGNQPQHF | TRBJ1-5 | TRBV21-1 | NA | once
TGTGCCAGCAGTTATTCCCACAGGGACACCGGGGAGCTGTTTTTT | CASSYSHRDTGELFF | TRBJ2-2 | TRBV6-5 | NA | once
TGTGCCAGCAGTTCCCTAGGACAGGGGGAATACTATGGCTACACCTTC | CASSSLGQGEYYGYTF | TRBJ1-2 | TRBV27 | TRBD1 | NA
TGTGCCAGCAGCCCGGGACAGGAGAACACTGAAGCTTTCTTT | CASSPGQENTEAFF | TRBJ1-1 | TRBV11-3 | TRBD1 | NA
TGTGCCAGCAGCCCTAGCGGGAGCCACAATGAGCAGTTCTTC | CASSPSGSHNEQFF | TRBJ2-1 | TRBV3-1/TRBV3-2 | TRBD2 | NA
TGTGCCAGCAGCTTAACCTCTAACTATGGCTACACCTTC | CASSLTSNYGYTF | TRBJ1-2 | TRBV7-9 | NA | NA
TGTGCCAGCAGCCCATACTCCGGGACAGCAGAGACCCAGTACTTC | CASSPYSGTAETQYF | TRBJ2-5 | TRBV11-1 | TRBD1 | NA
TGTGCCAGCAGTTACTCACCAATATGGACAGGGGGCGTAGATACGCAGTATTTT | CASSYSPIWTGGVDTQYF | TRBJ2-3 | TRBV6-2/TRBV6-3 | TRBD1 | NA
TGTGCCAGCAGCCCAAAGACCCACGCGGGGGTCGGTTATGGCTACACCTTC | CASSPKTHAGVGYGYTF | TRBJ1-2 | TRBV5-5 | NA | once
TGTGCCAGCAGCCCAGGACAGGGGGCTAGGAAGACCCAGTACTTC | CASSPGQGARKTQYF | TRBJ2-5 | TRBV5-4 | TRBD1 | NA
TGTGCCAGTAGTATTAGAGTTCTGGCATACTCCTACAATGAGCAGTTCTTC | CASSIRVLAYSYNEQFF | TRBJ2-1 | TRBV19 | NA | NA
TGTGCCAGCACTCGACAGGGGGCGGGTGGAAACACCATATATTTT | CASTRQGAGGNTIYF | TRBJ1-3 | TRBV2 | TRBD1 | NA
TGTGCCAGCGTTTACAGGGGGCAGAACACTGAAGCTTTCTTT | CASVYRGQNTEAFF | TRBJ1-1 | TRBV11-2 | TRBD1 | once
TGTGCCAGCAGTGAACGACAGACTTCGGATGGCTACACCTTC | CASSERQTSDGYTF | TRBJ1-2 | TRBV2 | NA | NA
TGTGCCAGCAGCCCCCCCGGACAGATGTACACCGGGGAGCTGTTTTTT | CASSPPGQMYTGELFF | TRBJ2-2 | TRBV7-9 | NA | NA
TGTGCCAGCAGTAGCCAGCGGGTCGCCTCCTACGAGCAGTACTTC | CASSSQRVASYEQYF | TRBJ2-7 | TRBV6-5 | NA | NA
TGCGCCAGCAGCCCCCTCGGAGAGAGCTCCTACAATGAGCAGTTCTTC | CASSPLGESSYNEQFF | TRBJ2-1 | TRBV5-1 | NA | NA
TGTGCCAGCAGGGACCCCAATCAGCCCCAGCATTTT | CASRDPNQPQHF | TRBJ1-5 | TRBV6-5 | NA | few
TGTGCCAGCAGCTTAGCGGGAATAGATGGCTACACCTTC | CASSLAGIDGYTF | TRBJ1-2 | TRBV7-9 | NA | few
TGTGCCAGCACCCGGGGTGGCTCGAACACCGGGGAGCTGTTTTTT | CASTRGGSNTGELFF | TRBJ2-2 | TRBV13 | NA | NA
TGTGCCAGCAGCCCGAGACAGGGCCACACCGGGGAGCTGTTTTTT | CASSPRQGHTGELFF | TRBJ2-2 | TRBV7-2 | TRBD1 | once
TGTGCCAGCTCACTACAGGGTACCGCGAACACTGAAGCTTTCTTT | CASSLQGTANTEAFF | TRBJ1-1 | TRBV18 | NA | NA
TGCAGCGTTGAGGAGGGACAGGGTTTGGATGGCTACACCTTC | CSVEEGQGLDGYTF | TRBJ1-2 | TRBV29-1 | TRBD1 | NA
TGTGCCAGCAGGCTCGAGGGGCAGGGCTACACCTTC | CASRLEGQGYTF | TRBJ1-2 | TRBV7-9 | NA | NA
TGTGCCAGCAGCTCGGCGACACGGACAGCCAAAAACATTCAGTACTTC | CASSSATRTAKNIQYF | TRBJ2-4 | TRBV11-2 | NA | NA
TGTGCCAGCAGCTTCCAGACAGGGGATGGTGGCTACACCTTC | CASSFQTGDGGYTF | TRBJ1-2 | TRBV7-2 | TRBD1 | once
TGTGCCAGCAGCTTATATACGGGTGAGGGGTCCTACAATGAGCAGTTCTTC | CASSLYTGEGSYNEQFF | TRBJ2-1 | TRBV11-2 | NA | NA
TGTGCCAGCAGTTCCCAGGGGCCCTATAATTCACCCCTCCACTTT | CASSSQGPYNSPLHF | TRBJ1-6 | TRBV27 | NA | few
TGTGCCACCAGTGACCCGACAGGGGGTGAGGCCGGGGAGCTGTTTTTT | CATSDPTGGEAGELFF | TRBJ2-2 | TRBV24-1 | TRBD1 | NA
TGTGCCAGCAACACAGGGGAAGGCAATCAGCCCCAGCATTTT | CASNTGEGNQPQHF | TRBJ1-5 | TRBV6-5 | TRBD1 | NA
TGTGCCAGCAGCGTAGGGCCAAGCTTAGGCTTCGATGAGCAGTTCTTC | CASSVGPSLGFDEQFF | TRBJ2-1 | TRBV9 | NA | NA
TGTGCCAGCAGAGCCCGTGGGACAGGCTTCGATTATAGCAATCAGCCCCAGCATTTT | CASRARGTGFDYSNQPQHF | TRBJ1-5 | TRBV2 | TRBD1 | NA
TGTGCCAGCAGTGAAGTCCCCTCCTGGCGGGGGAGGGAGACCCAGTACTTC | CASSEVPSWRGRETQYF | TRBJ2-5 | TRBV6-1 | TRBD2 | NA
TGTGCCAGCAGTGAAGTCGGGGCGCAGTATTTT | CASSEVGAQYF | TRBJ2-3 | TRBV6-1 | NA | NA
TGTGCCAGCACTCGGGGGGGGGAATCGAACACTGAAGCTTTCTTT | CASTRGGESNTEAFF | TRBJ1-1 | TRBV6-5 | NA | NA